This is a list of T cell receptor beta chains from one sample in a study of blood T cell repertoires in COVID-19. The repertoire was sequenced with immunoSEQ multiplex PCR; TCRdb's copy has only in-frame clones and lacks some. The data contain 200,000 to 250,000 clones, 65% to 90% of them singletons. The sequencing sample was made of peripheral blood. These receptor sequences come from a man in his forties or fifties with acute or convalescent COVID-19. The CDR3 runs from the conserved cysteine through the conserved F or W. A D gene is named only where the DNA matches it firmly. Size is stated for part of the rows, as once, few or many counts, or as a class when the clone is expanded.

V,size,J,D,CDR3,DNA
TRBV19,.,TRBJ1-1,.,CASTSYRDGTEAFF,TGTGCCAGTACCAGTTACAGGGACGGCACTGAAGCTTTCTTT
TRBV14,few,TRBJ2-1,TRBD2,CASSQEGTSGAEQFF,TGTGCCAGCAGCCAAGAAGGGACTAGCGGCGCTGAGCAGTTCTTC
TRBV5-1,once,TRBJ1-2,.,CASSFDTIYGYTF,TGCGCCAGCAGCTTCGACACCATCTATGGCTACACCTTC
TRBV7-9,.,TRBJ1-3,.,CASSLGGAGNTIYF,TGTGCCAGCAGCTTAGGGGGCGCTGGAAACACCATATATTTT
TRBV5-5,once,TRBJ2-7,TRBD1,CASSWGTGSYEQYF,TGTGCCAGCAGCTGGGGGACAGGGTCCTACGAGCAGTACTTC
TRBV7-9,.,TRBJ1-5,.,CASSLAQGAQHF,TGTGCCAGCAGCTTAGCGCAAGGGGCCCAGCATTTT
TRBV7-2,.,TRBJ1-1,.,CASSLFSEAFF,TGTGCCAGCAGCTTATTCTCTGAAGCTTTCTTT
TRBV18,.,TRBJ1-5,.,CASSPPTGNLNQPQHF,TGTGCCAGCTCACCACCAACAGGGAATCTCAATCAGCCCCAGCATTTT
TRBV19,.,TRBJ1-1,.,CASKGGEAGRTEAFF,TGTGCCAGTAAGGGCGGGGAAGCCGGGAGGACTGAAGCTTTCTTT
TRBV15,.,TRBJ2-7,.,CATSRTGSEQYF,TGTGCCACCAGCAGGACCGGGAGCGAGCAGTACTTC
TRBV30,once,TRBJ1-2,TRBD1,CAWSRDSYGYTF,TGTGCCTGGAGCCGGGACAGTTATGGCTACACCTTC
TRBV25-1,.,TRBJ1-2,.,CASRIAGGNYGYTF,TGTGCCAGCAGAATAGCCGGGGGGAACTATGGCTACACCTTC
TRBV4-1,.,TRBJ2-3,TRBD2,CASSPTGTSGGTDTQYF,TGCGCCAGCAGCCCAACCGGCACTAGCGGGGGCACAGATACGCAGTATTTT
TRBV19,.,TRBJ2-3,TRBD1,CASRWTGPSTDTQYF,TGTGCCAGTCGATGGACAGGCCCTAGCACAGATACGCAGTATTTT
TRBV19,.,TRBJ1-2,.,CASSIPEIRYGYTF,TGTGCCAGTAGTATTCCCGAGATCCGTTATGGCTACACCTTC
TRBV6-5,.,TRBJ1-3,.,CASSRGGTGNTIYF,TGTGCCAGCAGTCGGGGGGGTACTGGAAACACCATATATTTT
TRBV11-2,.,TRBJ1-2,.,CASSGSGMGYGYTF,TGTGCCAGCAGCGGATCAGGGATGGGGTATGGCTACACCTTC